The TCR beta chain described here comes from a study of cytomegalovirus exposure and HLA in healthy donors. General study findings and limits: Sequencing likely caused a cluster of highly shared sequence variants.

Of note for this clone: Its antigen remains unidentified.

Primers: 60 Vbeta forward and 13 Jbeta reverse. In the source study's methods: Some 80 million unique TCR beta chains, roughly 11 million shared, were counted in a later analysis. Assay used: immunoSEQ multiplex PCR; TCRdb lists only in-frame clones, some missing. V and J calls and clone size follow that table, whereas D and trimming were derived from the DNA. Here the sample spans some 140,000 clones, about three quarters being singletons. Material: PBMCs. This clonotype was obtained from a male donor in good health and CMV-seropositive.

The CDR3 loop is CASSLAPAGLSGNTIYF. The CDR3 bases are TGCGCCAGCAGCTTGGCCCCGGCAGGGCTATCGGGAAACACCATATATTTT. The rearrangement links TRBV5-1 to TRBJ1-3; D might be TRBD1 (5 bases). Germline V CDR1 and CDR2: SGHRS, YFSETQ. V lost 0 bases, J lost 4 bases, and 17 bases lay in between. The CDR3 has 17 residues.